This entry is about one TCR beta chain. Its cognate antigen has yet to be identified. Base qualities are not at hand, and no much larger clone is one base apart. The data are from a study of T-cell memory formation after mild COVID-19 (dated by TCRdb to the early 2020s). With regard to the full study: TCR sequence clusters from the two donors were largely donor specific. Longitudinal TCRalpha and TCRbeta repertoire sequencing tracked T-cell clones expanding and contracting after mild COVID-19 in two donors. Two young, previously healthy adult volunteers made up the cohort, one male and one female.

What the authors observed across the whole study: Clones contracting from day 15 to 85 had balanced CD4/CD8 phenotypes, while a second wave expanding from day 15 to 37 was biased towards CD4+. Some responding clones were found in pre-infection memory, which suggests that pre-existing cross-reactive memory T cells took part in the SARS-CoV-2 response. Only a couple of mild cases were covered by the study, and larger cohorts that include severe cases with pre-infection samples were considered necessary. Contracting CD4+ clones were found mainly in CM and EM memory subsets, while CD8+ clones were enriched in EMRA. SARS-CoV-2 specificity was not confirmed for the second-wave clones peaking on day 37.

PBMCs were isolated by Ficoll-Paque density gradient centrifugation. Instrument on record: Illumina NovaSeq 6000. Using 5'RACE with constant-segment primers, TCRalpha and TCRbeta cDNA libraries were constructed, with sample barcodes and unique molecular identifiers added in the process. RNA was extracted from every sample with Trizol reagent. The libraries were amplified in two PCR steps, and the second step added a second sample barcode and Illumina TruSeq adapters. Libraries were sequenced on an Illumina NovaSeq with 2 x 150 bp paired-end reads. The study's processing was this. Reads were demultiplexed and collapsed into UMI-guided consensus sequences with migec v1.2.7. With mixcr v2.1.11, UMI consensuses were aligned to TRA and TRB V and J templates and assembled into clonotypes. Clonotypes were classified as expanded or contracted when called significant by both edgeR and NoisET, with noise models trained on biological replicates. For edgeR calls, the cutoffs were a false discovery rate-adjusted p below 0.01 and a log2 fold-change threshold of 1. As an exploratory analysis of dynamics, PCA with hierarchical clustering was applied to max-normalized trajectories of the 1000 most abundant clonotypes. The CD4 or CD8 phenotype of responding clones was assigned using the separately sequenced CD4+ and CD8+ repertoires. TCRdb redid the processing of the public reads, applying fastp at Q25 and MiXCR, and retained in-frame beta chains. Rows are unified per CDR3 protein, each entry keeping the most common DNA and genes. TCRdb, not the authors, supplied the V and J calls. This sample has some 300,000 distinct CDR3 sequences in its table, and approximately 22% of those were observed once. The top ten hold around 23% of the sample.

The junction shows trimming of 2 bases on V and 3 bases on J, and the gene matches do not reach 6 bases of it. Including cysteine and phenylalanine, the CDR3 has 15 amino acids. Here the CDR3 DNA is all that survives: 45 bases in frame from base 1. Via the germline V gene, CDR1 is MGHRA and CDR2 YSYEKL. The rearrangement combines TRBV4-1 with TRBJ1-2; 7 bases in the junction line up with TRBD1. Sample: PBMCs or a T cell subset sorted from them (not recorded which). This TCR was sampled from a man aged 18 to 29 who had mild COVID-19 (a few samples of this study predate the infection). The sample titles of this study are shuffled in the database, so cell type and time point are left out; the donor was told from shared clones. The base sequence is TGCGCCAGCAGCCAACAGGGGGAGGTTCACTATGGCTACACCTTC. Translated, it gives CASSQQGEVHYGYTF.